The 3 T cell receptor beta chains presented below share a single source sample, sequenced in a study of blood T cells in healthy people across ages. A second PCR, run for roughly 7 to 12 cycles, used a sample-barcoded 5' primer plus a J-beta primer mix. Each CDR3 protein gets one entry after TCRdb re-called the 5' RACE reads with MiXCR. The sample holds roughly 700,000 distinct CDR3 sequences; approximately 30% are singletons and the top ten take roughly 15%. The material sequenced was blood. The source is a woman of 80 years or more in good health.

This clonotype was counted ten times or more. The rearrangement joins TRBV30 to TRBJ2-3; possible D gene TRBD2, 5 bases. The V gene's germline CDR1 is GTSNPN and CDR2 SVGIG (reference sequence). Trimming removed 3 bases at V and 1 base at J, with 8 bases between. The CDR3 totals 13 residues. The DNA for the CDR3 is TGTGCCTGGAGCCGGGAAGGCACAGATACGCAGTATTTT. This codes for CAWSREGTDTQYF. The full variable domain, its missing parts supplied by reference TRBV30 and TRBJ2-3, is SQTIHQWPATLVQPVGSPLSLECTVEGTSNPNLYWYRQAAGRGLQLLFYSVGIGQISSEVPQNLSASRPQDRQFILSSKKLLLSDSGFYLCAWSREGTDTQYFGPGTRLTVL.

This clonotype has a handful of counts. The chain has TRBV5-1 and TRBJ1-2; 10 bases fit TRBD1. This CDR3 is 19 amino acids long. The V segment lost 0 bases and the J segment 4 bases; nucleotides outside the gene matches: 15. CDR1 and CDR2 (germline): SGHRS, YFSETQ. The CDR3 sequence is CASSLVPWDRGLTFYGYTF. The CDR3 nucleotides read TGCGCCAGCAGCTTGGTTCCTTGGGACAGGGGCCTCACCTTCTATGGCTACACCTTC.

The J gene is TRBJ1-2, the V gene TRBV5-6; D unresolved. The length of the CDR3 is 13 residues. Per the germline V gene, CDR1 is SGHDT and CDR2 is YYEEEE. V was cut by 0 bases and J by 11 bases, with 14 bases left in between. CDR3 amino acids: CASSLERRQQYTF. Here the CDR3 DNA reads TGTGCCAGCAGCTTGGAGAGACGGCAACAGTACACCTTC.